This T cell receptor beta chain was profiled in a study of blood T cell repertoires in COVID-19. Study details: COVID-19 samples from acute and convalescent phases originated in the United States, Italy and Spain.

Study processing details: Reference gene primer amplification in the assay estimated nucleated cell counts. Produced via immunoSEQ multiplex PCR; TCRdb's table is partial and in-frame only. The D gene and trimming were derived from the DNA, and the V and J assignments and clone size from that table. The table includes roughly 150,000 clones, 87% detected once. CDR1 and CDR2 (germline): SNHLY, FYNNEI. There are 17 residues in the CDR3. V gave up 6 bases and J gave up 5 bases; unmatched junction bases: 8. The source is a human donor in a cohort sampled during active COVID-19. Sequencing input: peripheral blood. This chain connects TRBV2 to TRBJ2-3, with TRBD2 matching over 16 bases. The CDR3 loop reads CASRGLAGGAPLDTQYF. DNA of the CDR3: TGTGCCAGCAGGGGACTAGCGGGAGGGGCACCCTTAGATACGCAGTATTTT.